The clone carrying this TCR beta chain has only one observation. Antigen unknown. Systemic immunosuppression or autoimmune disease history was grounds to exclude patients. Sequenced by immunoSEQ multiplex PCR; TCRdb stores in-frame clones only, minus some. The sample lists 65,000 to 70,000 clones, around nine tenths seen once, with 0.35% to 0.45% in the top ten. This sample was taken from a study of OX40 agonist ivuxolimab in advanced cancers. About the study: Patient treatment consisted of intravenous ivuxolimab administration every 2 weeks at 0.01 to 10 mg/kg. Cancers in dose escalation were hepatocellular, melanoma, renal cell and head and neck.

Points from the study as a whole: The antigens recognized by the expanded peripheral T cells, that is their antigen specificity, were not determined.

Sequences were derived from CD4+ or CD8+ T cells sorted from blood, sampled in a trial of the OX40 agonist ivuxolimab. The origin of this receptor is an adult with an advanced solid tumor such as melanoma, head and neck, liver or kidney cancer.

The CDR3: CASSQTAGPGTFSTDTQYF. Here the CDR3 DNA reads TGTGCCAGCAGCCAGACCGCGGGGCCGGGAACGTTTAGCACAGATACGCAGTATTTT. The V and J genes are TRBV7-6 and TRBJ2-3, with D possibly being TRBD2 (6 bases). Trimming shortened V by 5 bases and J by 0 bases, and 24 bases separated the two germline ends. The CDR3 is 19 amino acids. Per germline, CDR1 SGHVS and CDR2 FNYEAQ. The variable domain in full, with the rest retrieved from reference TRBV7-6 and TRBJ2-3, is GAGVSQSPRYKVTKRGQDVALRCDPISGHVSLYWYRQALGQGPEFLTYFNYEAQQDKSGLPNDRFSAERPEGSISTLTIQRTEQRDSAMYRCASSQTAGPGTFSTDTQYFGPGTRLTVL.